The 9 T cell receptor beta chains presented below share a single source sample, sequenced in a study of sequential checkpoint blockade in melanoma. The repertoire was sequenced with immunoSEQ multiplex PCR; TCRdb's copy has only in-frame clones and lacks some. Of just over 20,000 clones listed, around 30% are singletons. Treatment indicated: randomized to nivolumab then ipilimumab (arm A) or the reverse (arm B). This specimen consisted of tumor tissue (inferred from file names), obtained from a patient given nivolumab and ipilimumab in sequence. These TCRs come from a human donor with melanoma.

Only a few counts were recorded for this clone. V usage is TRBV2 and J usage is TRBJ2-3; 7 positions agree with TRBD1. This CDR3 has 17 residues. Germline V gene lookup returns CDR1 SNHLY and CDR2 FYNNEI. V shed 0 bases and J 6 bases; nucleotides not matched to a gene: 12. CDR3 sequence reads: CASSEALDRFFGDTQYF. The CDR3 nucleotides are TGTGCCAGCAGTGAAGCGCTGGACAGGTTCTTCGGGGATACGCAGTATTTT. Drawing the rest from reference TRBV2 and TRBJ2-3, the complete variable domain is EPEVTQTPSHQVTQMGQEVILRCVPISNHLYFYWYRQILGQKVEFLVSFYNNEISEKSEIFDDQFSVERPDGSNFTLKIRSTKLEDSAMYFCASSEALDRFFGDTQYFGPGTRLTVL.

The chain employs TRBV28 and TRBJ1-2; 10 nucleotides agree with TRBD1. The CDR3 contains 16 residues. The germline V gene has CDR1 MDHEN and CDR2 SYDVKM. V gave up 2 bases and J gave up 2 bases; unmatched junction bases: 5. The DNA for the CDR3 is TGTGCCAGCAGTTTAGGGGGACAGGGGAGAAACTATGGCTACACCTTC. Translation gives CASSLGGQGRNYGYTF.

A few counts support this clone. This rearrangement joins TRBV28 to TRBJ2-5; perhaps TRBD2 as D (5 bases). The CDR3 is 19 residues long. V lost 2 bases to trimming and J lost 3 bases, with 25 bases between them. Germline V gene lookup returns CDR1 MDHEN and CDR2 SYDVKM. As DNA, the CDR3 is TGTGCCAGCAGTTTAGGCCCCGACGGACTCCCCATCAACGAAGAGACCCAGTACTTC. Protein: CASSLGPDGLPINEETQYF.

This clone was found many times. V and J are TRBV11-3 and TRBJ2-5; 10 nucleotides match TRBD1. The germline gives CDR1 SGHNT, CDR2 YENEEA. The CDR3 runs to 15 residues. The V gene end was trimmed by 1 base and the J gene end by 3 bases; junction bases not matched to a gene: 2. CDR3 nucleotides: TGTGCCAGCAGCTTAGTAGGGACAGGGGAAGAGACCCAGTACTTC. Protein: CASSLVGTGEETQYF.

The chain links TRBV2 to TRBJ1-6; no firm D call. Germline loops: CDR1 SNHLY, CDR2 FYNNEI. This CDR3 contains 16 residues. V lost 2 bases to trimming and J lost 0 bases, with 8 bases between them. CDR3 residues: CASSEPVSSYNSPLHF. CDR3 sequence (DNA): TGTGCCAGCAGTGAACCGGTCAGCTCCTATAATTCACCCCTCCACTTT.

This clone was found a few times. The rearrangement uses TRBV6-8 and TRBJ1-4, with 7 bases that match TRBD1. J gave up 6 bases and V 6 bases, and 7 bases lay outside the gene matches. CDR3 length: 14 residues. The germline CDR1 and CDR2 sequences are MNHGY and SAAAGT. The CDR3 DNA sequence: TGTGCCAGCAGAGAGACAGGGTCATATGAAAAACTGTTTTTT. This gives the protein CASRETGSYEKLFF.

This clone turned up a few times. Other DNA sequences in the same sample also yield this CDR3. The chain uses TRBV15 and TRBJ1-3, with 7 positions matching TRBD1. CDR3 length: 15 amino acids. J was trimmed by 1 base and V by 0 bases; bases with no gene match: 0. The germline V gene has CDR1 LNHNV and CDR2 YYDKDF (reference sequence). CDR3 in amino acids: CATSRDRGSGNTIYF. CDR3 bases: TGTGCCACCAGCAGAGACAGGGGGTCTGGAAACACCATATATTTT.

The chain has TRBV6-8 and TRBJ2-7; D might be TRBD1 (6 bases). Trimming removed 6 bases at V and 0 bases at J, with 12 bases between. Germline CDR1 and CDR2: MNHGY and SAAAGT. CDR3 size: 14 residues. The CDR3 loop reads CASSRDTHSYEQYF. CDR3 bases: TGTGCCAGCAGCCGGGACACCCACTCCTACGAGCAGTACTTC.

The chain combines TRBV9 with TRBJ1-2; D remains unclear. This CDR3 has 12 amino acids. Trimming pared 1 base from V and 4 bases from J, leaving 5 bases between. Germline V gives CDR1 SGDLS, CDR2 YYNGEE. The CDR3 coding sequence is TGTGCCAGCAGCGTAAATGTCTATGGCTACACCTTC. Translated, it gives CASSVNVYGYTF.